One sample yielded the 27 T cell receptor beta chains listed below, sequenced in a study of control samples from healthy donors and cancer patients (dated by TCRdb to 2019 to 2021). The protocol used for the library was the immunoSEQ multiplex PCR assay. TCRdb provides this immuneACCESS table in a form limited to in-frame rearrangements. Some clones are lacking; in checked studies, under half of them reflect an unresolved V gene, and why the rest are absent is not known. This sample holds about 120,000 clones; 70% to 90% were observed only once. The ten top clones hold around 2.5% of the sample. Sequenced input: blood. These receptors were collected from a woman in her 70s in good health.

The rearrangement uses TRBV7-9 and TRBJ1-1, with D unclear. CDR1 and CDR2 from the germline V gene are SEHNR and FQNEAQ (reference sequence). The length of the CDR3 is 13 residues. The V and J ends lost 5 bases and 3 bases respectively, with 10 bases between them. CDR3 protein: CASSQGIDTEAFF. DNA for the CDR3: TGTGCCAGCAGCCAAGGAATTGACACTGAAGCTTTCTTT. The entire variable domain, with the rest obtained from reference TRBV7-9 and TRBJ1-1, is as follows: DTGVSQNPRHKITKRGQNVTFRCDPISEHNRLYWYRQTLGQGPEFLTYFQNEAQLEKSRLLSDRFSAERPKGSFSTLEIQRTEQGDSAMYLCASSQGIDTEAFFGQGTRLTVV.

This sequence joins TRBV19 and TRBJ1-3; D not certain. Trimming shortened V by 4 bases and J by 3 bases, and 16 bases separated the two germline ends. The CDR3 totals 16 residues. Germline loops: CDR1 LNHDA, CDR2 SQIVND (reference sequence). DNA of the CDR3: TGTGCCAGTAGTACGCCCCTAACATCTCTTGGAAACACCATATATTTT. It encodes CASSTPLTSLGNTIYF.

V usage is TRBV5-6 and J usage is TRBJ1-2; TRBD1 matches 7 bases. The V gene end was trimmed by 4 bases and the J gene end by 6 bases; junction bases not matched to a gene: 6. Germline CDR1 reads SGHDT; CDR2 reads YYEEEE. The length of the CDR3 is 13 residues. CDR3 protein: CASSTDRAHGYTF. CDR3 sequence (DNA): TGTGCCAGCAGCACCGACAGGGCCCATGGCTACACCTTC. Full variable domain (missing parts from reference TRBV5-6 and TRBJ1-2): DAGVTQSPTHLIKTRGQQVTLRCSPKSGHDTVSWYQQALGQGPQFIFQYYEEEERQRGNFPDRFSGHQFPNYSSELNVNALLLGDSALYLCASSTDRAHGYTFGSGTRLTVV.

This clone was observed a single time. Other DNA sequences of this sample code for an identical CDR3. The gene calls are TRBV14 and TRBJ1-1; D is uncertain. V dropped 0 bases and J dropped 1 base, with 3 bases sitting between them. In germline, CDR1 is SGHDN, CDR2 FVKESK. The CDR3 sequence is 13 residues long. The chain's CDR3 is CASSQDQNTEAFF. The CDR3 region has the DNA TGTGCCAGCAGCCAAGACCAGAACACTGAAGCTTTCTTT.

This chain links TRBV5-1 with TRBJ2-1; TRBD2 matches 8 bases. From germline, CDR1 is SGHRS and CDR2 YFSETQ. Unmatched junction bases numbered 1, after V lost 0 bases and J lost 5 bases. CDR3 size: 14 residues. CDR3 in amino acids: CASSLEGLDNEQFF. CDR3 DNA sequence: TGCGCCAGCAGCTTGGAGGGACTAGACAATGAGCAGTTCTTC.

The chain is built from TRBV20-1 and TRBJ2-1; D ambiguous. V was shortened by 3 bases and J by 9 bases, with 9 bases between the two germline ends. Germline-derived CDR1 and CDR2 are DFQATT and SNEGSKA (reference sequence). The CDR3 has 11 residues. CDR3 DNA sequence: TGCAGTGCTAGGCGCTATAGTGAGCAGTTCTTC. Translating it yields CSARRYSEQFF.

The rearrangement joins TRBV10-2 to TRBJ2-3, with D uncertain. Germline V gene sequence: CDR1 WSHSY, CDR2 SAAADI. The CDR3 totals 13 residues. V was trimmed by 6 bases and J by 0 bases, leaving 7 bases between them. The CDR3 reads CASRTPSTDTQYF. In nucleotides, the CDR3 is TGCGCCAGCAGGACACCTAGCACAGATACGCAGTATTTT.

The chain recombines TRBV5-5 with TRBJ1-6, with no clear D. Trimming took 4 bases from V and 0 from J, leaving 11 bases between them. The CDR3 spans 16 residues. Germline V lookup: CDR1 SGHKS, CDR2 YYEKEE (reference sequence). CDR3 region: CASSPDWSSYNSPLHF. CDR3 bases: TGTGCCAGCAGCCCTGACTGGAGCTCCTATAATTCACCCCTCCACTTT.

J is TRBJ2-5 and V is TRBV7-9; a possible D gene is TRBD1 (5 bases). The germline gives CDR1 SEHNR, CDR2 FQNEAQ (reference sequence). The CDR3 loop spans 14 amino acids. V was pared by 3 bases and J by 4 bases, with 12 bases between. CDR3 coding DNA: TGTGCCAGCAGCTTGATACTGGGGCCAGAGACCCAGTACTTC. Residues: CASSLILGPETQYF.

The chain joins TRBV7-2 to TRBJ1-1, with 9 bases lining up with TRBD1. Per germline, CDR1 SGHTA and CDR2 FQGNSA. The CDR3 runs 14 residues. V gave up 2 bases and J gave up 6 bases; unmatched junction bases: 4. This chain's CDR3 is CASSLTGGRSEAFF. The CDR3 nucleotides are TGTGCCAGCAGCTTAACAGGGGGCAGGTCTGAAGCTTTCTTT.

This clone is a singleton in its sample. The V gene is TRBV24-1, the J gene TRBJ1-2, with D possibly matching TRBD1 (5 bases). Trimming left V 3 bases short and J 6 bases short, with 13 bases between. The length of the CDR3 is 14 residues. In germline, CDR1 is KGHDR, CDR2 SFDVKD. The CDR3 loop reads CATSDAGRGDGYTF. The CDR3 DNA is TGTGCCACCAGTGATGCCGGCCGGGGGGATGGCTACACCTTC.

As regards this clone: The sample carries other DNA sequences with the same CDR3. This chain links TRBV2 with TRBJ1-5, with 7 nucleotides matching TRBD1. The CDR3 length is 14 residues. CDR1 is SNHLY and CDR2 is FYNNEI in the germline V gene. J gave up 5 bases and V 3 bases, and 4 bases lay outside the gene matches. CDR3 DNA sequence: TGTGCCAGCAGTGAGAGGCAGGGGGATCAGCCCCAGCATTTT. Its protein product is CASSERQGDQPQHF.

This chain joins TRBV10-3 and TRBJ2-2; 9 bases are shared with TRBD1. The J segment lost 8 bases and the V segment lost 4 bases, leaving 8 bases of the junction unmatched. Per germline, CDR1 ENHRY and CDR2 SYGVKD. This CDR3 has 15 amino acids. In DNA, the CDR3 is TGTGCCATCAGTGTCCAACAGGGGGCAACGGGGGAGCTGTTTTTT. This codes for CAISVQQGATGELFF.

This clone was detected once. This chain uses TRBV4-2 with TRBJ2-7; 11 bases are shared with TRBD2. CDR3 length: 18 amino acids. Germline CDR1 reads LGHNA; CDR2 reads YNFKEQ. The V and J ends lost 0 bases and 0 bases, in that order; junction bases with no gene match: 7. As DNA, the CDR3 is TGTGCCAGCAGCCAAGATCCATTAGCGGGGGGGAGCTCCTACGAGCAGTACTTC. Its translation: CASSQDPLAGGSSYEQYF.

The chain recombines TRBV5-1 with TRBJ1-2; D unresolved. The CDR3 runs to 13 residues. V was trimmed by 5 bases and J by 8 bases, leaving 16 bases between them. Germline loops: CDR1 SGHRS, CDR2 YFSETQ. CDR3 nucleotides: TGCGCCAGCAGAATGGCCGCCCCGGGGGGCTACACCTTC. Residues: CASRMAAPGGYTF. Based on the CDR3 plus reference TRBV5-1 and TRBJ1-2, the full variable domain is KAGVTQTPRYLIKTRGQQVTLSCSPISGHRSVSWYQQTPGQGLQFLFEYFSETQRNKGNFPGRFSGRQFSNSRSEMNVSTLELGDSALYLCASRMAAPGGYTFGSGTRLTVV.

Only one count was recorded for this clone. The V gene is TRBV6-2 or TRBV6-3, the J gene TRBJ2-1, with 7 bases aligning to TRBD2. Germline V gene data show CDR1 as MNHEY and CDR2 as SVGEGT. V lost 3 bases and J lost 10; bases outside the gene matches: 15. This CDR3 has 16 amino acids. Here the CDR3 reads CASSYRGGDPREEQFF. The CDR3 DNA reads TGTGCCAGCAGTTATCGTGGGGGGGACCCCAGGGAAGAGCAGTTCTTC.

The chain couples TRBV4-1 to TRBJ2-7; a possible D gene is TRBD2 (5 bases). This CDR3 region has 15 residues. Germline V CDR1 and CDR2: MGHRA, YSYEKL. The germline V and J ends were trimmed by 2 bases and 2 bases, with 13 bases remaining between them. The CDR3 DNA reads TGCGCCAGCAGCCAACCGACACGGACTCCCTACGAGCAGTACTTC. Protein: CASSQPTRTPYEQYF.

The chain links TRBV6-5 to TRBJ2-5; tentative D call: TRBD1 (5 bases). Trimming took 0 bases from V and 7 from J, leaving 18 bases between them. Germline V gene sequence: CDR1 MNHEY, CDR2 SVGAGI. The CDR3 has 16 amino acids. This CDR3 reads CASSYSLPDNSGTQYF. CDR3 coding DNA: TGTGCCAGCAGTTACTCGCTCCCGGACAACTCCGGGACCCAGTACTTC.

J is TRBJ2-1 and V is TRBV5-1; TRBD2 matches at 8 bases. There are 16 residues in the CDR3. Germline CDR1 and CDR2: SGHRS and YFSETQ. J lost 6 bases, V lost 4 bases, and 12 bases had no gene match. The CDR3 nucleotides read TGCGCCAGCAGCAATTCGGGGGGGCCGATGATCAATGAGCAGTTCTTC. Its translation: CASSNSGGPMINEQFF.

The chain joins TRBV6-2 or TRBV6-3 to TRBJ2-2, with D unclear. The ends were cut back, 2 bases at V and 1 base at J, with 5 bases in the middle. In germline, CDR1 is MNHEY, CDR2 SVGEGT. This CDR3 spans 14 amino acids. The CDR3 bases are TGTGCCAGCAGTTACATACGGAACACCGGGGAGCTGTTTTTT. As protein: CASSYIRNTGELFF.

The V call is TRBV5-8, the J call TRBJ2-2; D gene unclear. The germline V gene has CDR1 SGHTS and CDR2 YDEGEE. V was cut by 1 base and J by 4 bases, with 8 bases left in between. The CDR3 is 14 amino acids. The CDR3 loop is CASSLLGGTGELFF. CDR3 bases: TGTGCCAGCAGCTTGTTGGGTGGCACCGGGGAGCTGTTTTTT.

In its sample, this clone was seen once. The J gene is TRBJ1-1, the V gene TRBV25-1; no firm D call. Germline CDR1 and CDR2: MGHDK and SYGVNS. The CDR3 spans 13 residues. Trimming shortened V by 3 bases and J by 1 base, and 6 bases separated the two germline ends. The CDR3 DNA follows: TGTGCCAGCAGTGATTTACCGAACACTGAAGCTTTCTTT. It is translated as CASSDLPNTEAFF.

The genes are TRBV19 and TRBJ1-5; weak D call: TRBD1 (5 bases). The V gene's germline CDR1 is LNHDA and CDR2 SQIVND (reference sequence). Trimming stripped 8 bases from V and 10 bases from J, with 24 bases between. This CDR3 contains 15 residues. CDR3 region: CASSSTGQGFSPQHF. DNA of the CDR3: TGTGCCAGTTCTTCAACCGGCCAGGGATTTAGCCCCCAGCATTTT. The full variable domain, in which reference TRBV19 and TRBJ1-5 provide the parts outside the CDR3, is DGGITQSPKYLFRKEGQNVTLSCEQNLNHDAMYWYRQDPGQGLRLIYYSQIVNDFQKGDIAEGYSVSREKKESFPLTVTSAQKNPTAFYLCASSSTGQGFSPQHFGDGTRLSIL.

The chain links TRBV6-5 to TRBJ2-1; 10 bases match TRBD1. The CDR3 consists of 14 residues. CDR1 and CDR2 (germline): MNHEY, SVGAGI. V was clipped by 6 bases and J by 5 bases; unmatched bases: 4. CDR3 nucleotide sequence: TGTGCCAGCAGCCGGGACAGGGGTAACAATGAGCAGTTCTTC. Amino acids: CASSRDRGNNEQFF.

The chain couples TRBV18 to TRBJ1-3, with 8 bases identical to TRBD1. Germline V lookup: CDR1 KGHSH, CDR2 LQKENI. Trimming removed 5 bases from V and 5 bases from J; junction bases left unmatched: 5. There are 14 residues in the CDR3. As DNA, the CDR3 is TGTGCCAGCTCATCCCGGGACAGGAGAAACACCATATATTTT. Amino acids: CASSSRDRRNTIYF.

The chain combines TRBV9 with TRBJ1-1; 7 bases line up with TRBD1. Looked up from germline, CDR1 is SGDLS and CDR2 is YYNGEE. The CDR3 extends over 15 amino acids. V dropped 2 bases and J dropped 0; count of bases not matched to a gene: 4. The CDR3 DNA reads TGTGCCAGCAGCGTGGGGGACAGACTGAACACTGAAGCTTTCTTT. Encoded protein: CASSVGDRLNTEAFF.

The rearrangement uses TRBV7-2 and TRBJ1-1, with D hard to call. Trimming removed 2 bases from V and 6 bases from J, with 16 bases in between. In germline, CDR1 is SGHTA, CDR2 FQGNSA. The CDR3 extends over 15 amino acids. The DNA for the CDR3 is TGTGCCAGCAGCTTATCGTCTGCGGTGAAGGCTGAAGCTTTCTTT. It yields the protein CASSLSSAVKAEAFF.